This TCR beta chain came from a study of identical twins. Findings and caveats of the study: In zero-insertion analyses, partial confounding could arise from invariant MAIT and iNKT cells.

This clonotype was recorded at least ten times. The target antigen is unknown. A read error may account for a junction end that differs from germline. A universal primer site came from template switching; cDNA carried unique molecular identifiers. TCRdb reanalysed the 5' RACE reads using MiXCR and keeps one entry per CDR3 protein. The data contain fewer than 650,000 distinct CDR3 sequences, 7% to 7.5% of them seen just once; the ten biggest clones take up about 1.6%. This CDR3 region has 13 residues. Germline CDR1 is KGHSH and CDR2 is LQKENI. All of the donors were Caucasians in good health. In addition, the sample was reused for a study of yellow fever vaccine responses in identical twins. Per that study: As reported, the vaccine T cell response of twins seemed partly convergent and partly personalized.

Sequenced sample: PBMCs. The source is a woman aged 18-29 years in good health. The genes are TRBV18 and TRBJ2-5; 8 bases agree with TRBD1. The CDR3 protein is CASSPGGRETQYF. In nucleotides, the CDR3 is TGCGCCAGCAGCCCAGGGGGCAGGGAGACCCAGTACTTC.